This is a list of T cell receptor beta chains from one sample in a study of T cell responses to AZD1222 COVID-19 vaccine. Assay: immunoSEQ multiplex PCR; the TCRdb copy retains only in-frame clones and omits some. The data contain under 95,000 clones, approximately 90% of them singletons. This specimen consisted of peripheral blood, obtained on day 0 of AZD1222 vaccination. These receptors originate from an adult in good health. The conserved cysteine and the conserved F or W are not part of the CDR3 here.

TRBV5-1,ASSLQGRDSPLH
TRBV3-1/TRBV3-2,ASSPVNSNQPQH
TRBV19,ASIIPSSGCTDTQY
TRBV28,ASLLPGQGNTEAF
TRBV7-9,ASSQGTSGGNEQF
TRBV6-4,ASRRDPSYNEQF
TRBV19,ASSISAGLVPNTEAF
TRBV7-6,ASSGGRDTQY
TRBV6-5,ASSYDRTQPQH
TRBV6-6,ASRPGQGSGEQY
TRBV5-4,ASSSRTDEKLF
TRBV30,AWSGTETMNTEAF
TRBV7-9,ASSLMGTLGQGEQF
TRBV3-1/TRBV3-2,ASSFRTGGSPLH
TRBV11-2,ASSIGPNSYEQY
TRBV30,AWSPSGQQRVEKLF